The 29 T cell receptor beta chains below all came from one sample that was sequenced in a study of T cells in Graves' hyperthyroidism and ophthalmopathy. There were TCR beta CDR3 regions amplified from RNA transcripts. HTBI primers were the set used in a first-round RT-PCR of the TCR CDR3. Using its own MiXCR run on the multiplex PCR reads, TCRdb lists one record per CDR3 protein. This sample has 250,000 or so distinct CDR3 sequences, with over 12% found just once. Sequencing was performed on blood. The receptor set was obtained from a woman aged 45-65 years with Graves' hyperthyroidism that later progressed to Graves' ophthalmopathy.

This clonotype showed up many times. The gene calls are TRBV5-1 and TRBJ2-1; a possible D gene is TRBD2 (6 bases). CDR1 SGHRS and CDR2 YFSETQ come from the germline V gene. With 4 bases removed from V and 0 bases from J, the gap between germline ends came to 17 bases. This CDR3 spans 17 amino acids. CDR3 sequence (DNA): TGCGCCAGCAGCGGGAGGCCTGCAGGTCTCTCCTACAATGAGCAGTTCTTC. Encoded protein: CASSGRPAGLSYNEQFF.

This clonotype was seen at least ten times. The CDR3 DNA follows: TGCAGTGCTAGAGATCTTGTAGGTTCACCCCTCCACTTT. It is translated as CSARDLVGSPLHF. J is TRBJ1-6 and V is TRBV20-1; D gene uncertain. CDR1 DFQATT and CDR2 SNEGSKA come from the germline V gene (reference sequence). Trimming stripped 0 bases from V and 9 bases from J, with 9 bases between. CDR3 length: 13 amino acids.

Here the CDR3 reads CSVALGANYGYTF. The DNA for the CDR3 is TGCAGCGTGGCCCTGGGAGCTAACTATGGCTACACCTTC. The chain recombines TRBV29-1 with TRBJ1-2, with no clear D. V was cut by 6 bases and J by 0 bases, with 11 bases left in between. Per the germline V gene, CDR1 is SQVTM and CDR2 is ANQGSEA. CDR3 length: 13 amino acids.

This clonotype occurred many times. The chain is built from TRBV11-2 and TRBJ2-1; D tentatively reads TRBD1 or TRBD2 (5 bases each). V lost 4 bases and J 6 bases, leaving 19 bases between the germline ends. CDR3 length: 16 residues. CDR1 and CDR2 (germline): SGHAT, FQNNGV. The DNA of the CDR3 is TGTGCCAGCAGCTCGTCCGCCGGGACCGCCGTCAATGAGCAGTTCTTC. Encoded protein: CASSSSAGTAVNEQFF. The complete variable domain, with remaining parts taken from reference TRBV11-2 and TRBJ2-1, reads EAGVAQSPRYKIIEKRQSVAFWCNPISGHATLYWYQQILGQGPKLLIQFQNNGVVDDSQLPKDRFSAERLKGVDSTLKIQPAKLEDSAVYLCASSSSAGTAVNEQFFGPGTRLTVL.

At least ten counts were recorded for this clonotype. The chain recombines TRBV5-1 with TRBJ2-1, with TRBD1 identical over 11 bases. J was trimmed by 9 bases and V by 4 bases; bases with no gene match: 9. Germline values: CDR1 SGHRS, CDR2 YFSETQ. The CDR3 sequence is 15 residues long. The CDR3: CASSLHGQGAGEQFF. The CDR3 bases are TGCGCCAGCAGCCTCCACGGACAGGGGGCCGGTGAGCAGTTCTTC.

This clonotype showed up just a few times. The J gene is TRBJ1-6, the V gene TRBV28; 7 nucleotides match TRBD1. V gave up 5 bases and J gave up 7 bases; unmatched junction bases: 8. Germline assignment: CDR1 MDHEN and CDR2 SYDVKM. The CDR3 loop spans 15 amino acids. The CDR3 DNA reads TGTGCCAGCAGTCGACTCGACAGGGCAAATTCACCCCTCCACTTT. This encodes CASSRLDRANSPLHF.

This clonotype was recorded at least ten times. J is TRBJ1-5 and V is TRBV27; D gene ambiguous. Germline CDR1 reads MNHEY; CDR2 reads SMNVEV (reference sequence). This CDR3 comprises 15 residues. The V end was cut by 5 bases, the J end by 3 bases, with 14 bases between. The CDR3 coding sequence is TGTGCCAGCAGTAGCTTGGGGAGACTCAATCAGCCCCAGCATTTT. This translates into CASSSLGRLNQPQHF.

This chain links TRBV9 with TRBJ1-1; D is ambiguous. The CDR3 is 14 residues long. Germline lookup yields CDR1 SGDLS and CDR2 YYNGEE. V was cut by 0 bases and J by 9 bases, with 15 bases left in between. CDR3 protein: CASSVEDARMKAFF. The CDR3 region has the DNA TGTGCCAGCAGCGTAGAAGATGCGCGAATGAAAGCTTTCTTT.

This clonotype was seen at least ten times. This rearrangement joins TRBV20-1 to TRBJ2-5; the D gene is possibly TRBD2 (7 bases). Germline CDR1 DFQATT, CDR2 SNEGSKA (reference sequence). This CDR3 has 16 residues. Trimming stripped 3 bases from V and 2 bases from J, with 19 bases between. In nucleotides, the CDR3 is TGCAGTGCTAGTGGGGGCCCTAGCGGTCCACAAGAGACCCAGTACTTC. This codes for CSASGGPSGPQETQYF.

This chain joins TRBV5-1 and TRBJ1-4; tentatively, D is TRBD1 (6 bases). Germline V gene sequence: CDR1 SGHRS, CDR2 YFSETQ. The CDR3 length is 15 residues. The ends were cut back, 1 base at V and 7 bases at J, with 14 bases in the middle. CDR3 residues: CASSLSGAGGEKLFF. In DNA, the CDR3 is TGCGCCAGCAGCTTGTCGGGGGCTGGAGGTGAAAAACTGTTTTTT.

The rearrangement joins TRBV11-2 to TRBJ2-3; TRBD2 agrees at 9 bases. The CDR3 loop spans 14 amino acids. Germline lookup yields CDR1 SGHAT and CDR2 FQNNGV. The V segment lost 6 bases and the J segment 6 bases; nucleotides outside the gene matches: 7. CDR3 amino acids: CASRPSGKFDTQYF. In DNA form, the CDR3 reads TGTGCCAGCAGACCTAGCGGGAAGTTCGATACGCAGTATTTT.

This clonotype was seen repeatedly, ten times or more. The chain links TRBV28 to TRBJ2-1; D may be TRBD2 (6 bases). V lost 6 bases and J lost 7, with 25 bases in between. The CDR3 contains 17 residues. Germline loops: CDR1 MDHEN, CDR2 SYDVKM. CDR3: CASSTRFFGGNENEQFF. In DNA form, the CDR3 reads TGTGCCAGCAGCACCCGCTTTTTCGGGGGTAATGAAAATGAGCAGTTCTTC.

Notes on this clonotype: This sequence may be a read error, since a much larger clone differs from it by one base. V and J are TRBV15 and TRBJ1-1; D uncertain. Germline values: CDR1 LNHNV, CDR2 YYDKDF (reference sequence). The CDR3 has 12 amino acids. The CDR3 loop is CGTSRDGPEAFF. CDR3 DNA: TGTGGCACCAGCAGAGATGGTCCTGAAGCTTTCTTT.

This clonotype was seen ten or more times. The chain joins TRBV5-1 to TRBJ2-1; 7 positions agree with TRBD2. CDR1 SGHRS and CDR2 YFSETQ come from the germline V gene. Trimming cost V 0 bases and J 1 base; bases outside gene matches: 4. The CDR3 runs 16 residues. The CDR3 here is CASSLEAAGSYNEQFF. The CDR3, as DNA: TGCGCCAGCAGCTTGGAGGCAGCGGGATCCTACAATGAGCAGTTCTTC.

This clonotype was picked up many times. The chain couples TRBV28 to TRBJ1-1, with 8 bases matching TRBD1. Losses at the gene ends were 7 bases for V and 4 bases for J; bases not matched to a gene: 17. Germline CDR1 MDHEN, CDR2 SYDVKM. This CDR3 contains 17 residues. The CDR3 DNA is TGTGCCAGCAACCGGTCGGGGGTCAGGGGGCGAGGCACTGAAGCTTTCTTT. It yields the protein CASNRSGVRGRGTEAFF. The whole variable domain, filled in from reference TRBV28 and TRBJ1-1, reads DVKVTQSSRYLVKRTGEKVFLECVQDMDHENMFWYRQDPGLGLRLIYFSYDVKMKEKGDIPEGYSVSREKKERFSLILESASTNQTSMYLCASNRSGVRGRGTEAFFGQGTRLTVV.

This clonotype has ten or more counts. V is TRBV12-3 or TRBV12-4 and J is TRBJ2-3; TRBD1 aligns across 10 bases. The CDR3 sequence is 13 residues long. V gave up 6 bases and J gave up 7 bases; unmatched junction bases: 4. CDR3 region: CASSDRGRNTQYF. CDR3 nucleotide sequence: TGTGCCAGCAGCGACAGGGGGCGAAATACGCAGTATTTT.

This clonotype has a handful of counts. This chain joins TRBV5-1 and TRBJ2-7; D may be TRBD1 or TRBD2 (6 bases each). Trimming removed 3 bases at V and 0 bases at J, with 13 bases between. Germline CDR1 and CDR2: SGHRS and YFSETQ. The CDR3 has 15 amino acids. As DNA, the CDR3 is TGCGCCAGCAGCTATGGAGGGACACCCTCCTACGAGCAGTACTTC. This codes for CASSYGGTPSYEQYF.

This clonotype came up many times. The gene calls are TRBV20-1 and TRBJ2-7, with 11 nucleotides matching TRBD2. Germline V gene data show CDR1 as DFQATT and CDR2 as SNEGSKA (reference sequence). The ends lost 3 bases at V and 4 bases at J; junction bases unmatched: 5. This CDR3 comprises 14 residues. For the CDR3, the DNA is TGCAGTGCTAGGGTACTAGCGGGAGCTTACGAGCAGTACTTC. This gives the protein CSARVLAGAYEQYF.

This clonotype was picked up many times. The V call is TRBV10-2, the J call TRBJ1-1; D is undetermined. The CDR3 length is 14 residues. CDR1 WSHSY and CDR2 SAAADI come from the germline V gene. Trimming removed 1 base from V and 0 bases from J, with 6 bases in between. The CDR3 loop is CASSEYRVNTEAFF. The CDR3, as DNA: TGCGCCAGCAGTGAGTACCGAGTGAACACTGAAGCTTTCTTT.

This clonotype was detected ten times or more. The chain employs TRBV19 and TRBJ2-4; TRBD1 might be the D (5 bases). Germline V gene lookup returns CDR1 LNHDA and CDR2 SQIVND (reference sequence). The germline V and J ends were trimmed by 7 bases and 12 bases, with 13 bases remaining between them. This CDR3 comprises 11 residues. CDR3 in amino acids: CASKAGSSQYF. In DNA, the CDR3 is TGTGCCAGTAAAGCAGGGTCGAGTCAGTACTTC. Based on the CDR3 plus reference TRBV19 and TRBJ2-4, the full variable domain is DGGITQSPKYLFRKEGQNVTLSCEQNLNHDAMYWYRQDPGQGLRLIYYSQIVNDFQKGDIAEGYSVSREKKESFPLTVTSAQKNPTAFYLCASKAGSSQYFGAGTRLSVL.

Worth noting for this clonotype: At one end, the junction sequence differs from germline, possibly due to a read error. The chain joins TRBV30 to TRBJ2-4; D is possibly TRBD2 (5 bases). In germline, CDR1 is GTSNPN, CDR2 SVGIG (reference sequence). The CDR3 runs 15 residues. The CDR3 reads CAWSGRGLAKNIRYF. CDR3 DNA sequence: TGTGCCTGGAGTGGTAGAGGGCTAGCCAAAAACATTCGGTACTTC.

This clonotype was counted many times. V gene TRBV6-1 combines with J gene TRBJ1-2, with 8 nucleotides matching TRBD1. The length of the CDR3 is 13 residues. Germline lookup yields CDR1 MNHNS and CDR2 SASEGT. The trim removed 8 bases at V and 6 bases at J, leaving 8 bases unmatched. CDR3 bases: TGTGCCAGCTCACAGGGGGGGGCGGATGGCTACACCTTC. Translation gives CASSQGGADGYTF.

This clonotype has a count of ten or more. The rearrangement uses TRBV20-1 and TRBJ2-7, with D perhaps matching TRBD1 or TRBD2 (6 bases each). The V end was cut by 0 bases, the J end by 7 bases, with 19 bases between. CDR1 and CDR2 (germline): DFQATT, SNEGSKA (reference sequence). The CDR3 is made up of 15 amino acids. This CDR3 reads CSARDGGPASKEQYF. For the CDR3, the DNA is TGCAGTGCTAGAGATGGGGGGCCCGCCTCAAAAGAGCAGTACTTC.

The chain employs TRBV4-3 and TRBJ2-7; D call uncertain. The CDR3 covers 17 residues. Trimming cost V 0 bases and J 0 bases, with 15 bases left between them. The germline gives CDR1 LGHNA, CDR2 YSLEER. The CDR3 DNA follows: TGCGCCAGCAGCCAAGATTCGCCAGCGAAAAGCTCCTACGAGCAGTACTTC. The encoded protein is CASSQDSPAKSSYEQYF.

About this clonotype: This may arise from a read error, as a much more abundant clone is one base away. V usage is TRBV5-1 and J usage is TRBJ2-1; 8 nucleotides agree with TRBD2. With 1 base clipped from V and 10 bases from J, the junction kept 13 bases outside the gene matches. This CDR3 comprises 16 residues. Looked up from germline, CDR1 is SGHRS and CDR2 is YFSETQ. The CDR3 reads CASSLRGGGPPREQFF. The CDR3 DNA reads TGCGCCAGCAGCTTGCGGGGGGGAGGGCCCCCTAGGGAGCAGTTCTTC. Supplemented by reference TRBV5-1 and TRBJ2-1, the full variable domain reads KAGVTQTPRYLIKTRGQQVTLSCSPISGHRSVSWYQQTPGQGLQFLFEYFSETQRNKGNFPGRFSGRQFSNSRSEMNVSTLELGDSALYLCASSLRGGGPPREQFFGPGTRLTVL.

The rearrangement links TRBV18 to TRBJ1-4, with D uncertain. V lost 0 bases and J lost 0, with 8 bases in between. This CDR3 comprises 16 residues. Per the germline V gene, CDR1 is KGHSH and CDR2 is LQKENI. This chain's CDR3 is CASSPPWEATNEKLFF. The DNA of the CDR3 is TGTGCCAGCTCACCACCGTGGGAGGCAACTAATGAAAAACTGTTTTTT. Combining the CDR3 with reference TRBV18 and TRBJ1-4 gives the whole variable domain NAGVMQNPRHLVRRRGQEARLRCSPMKGHSHVYWYRQLPEEGLKFMVYLQKENIIDESGMPKERFSAEFPKEGPSILRIQQVVRGDSAAYFCASSPPWEATNEKLFFGSGTQLSVL.

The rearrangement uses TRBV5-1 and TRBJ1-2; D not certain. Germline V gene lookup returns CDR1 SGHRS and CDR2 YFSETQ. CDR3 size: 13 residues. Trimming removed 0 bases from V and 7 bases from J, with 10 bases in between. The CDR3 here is CASSLGPAGGYTF. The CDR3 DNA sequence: TGCGCCAGCAGCTTGGGACCGGCGGGTGGCTACACCTTC.

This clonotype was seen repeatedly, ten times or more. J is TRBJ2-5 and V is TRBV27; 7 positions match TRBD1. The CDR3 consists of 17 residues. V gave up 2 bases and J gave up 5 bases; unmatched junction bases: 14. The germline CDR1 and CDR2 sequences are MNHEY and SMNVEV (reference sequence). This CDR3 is CASSLRGTAVKWETQYF. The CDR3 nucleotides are TGTGCCAGCAGTTTACGAGGGACAGCTGTGAAGTGGGAGACCCAGTACTTC.

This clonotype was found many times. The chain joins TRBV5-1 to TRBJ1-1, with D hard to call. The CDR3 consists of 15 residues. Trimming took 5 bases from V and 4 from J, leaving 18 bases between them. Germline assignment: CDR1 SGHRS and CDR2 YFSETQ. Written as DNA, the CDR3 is TGCGCCAGCAGATTTGATCTATCCGGGGTCACTGAAGCTTTCTTT. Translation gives CASRFDLSGVTEAFF.